The following is a T cell receptor (beta chain) sequence with its context. The target antigen is unknown. The CDR3 is made up of 16 amino acids. The germline gives CDR1 MDHEN, CDR2 SYDVKM. V lost 7 bases to trimming and J lost 6 bases; unmatched junction nucleotides: 13. The authors extracted at least 5 micrograms of total RNA per sample. The data are from a study of blood T cells in healthy people across ages. Study findings and constraints: Per-million-T-cell TCR beta diversity fell roughly linearly with age.

Next came a second PCR, run for about 7 to 12 cycles, which used a sample-barcoded 5' primer along with a J-beta primer mix. Sequencing of every sample gave 2.5 million or more CDR3-containing paired-end reads. In TCRdb, the 5' RACE reads were re-called with MiXCR into one record per CDR3 protein. The sample lists about 1.7 million distinct CDR3 sequences; approximately 30% were seen once. Sequences were obtained from blood. This clonotype was obtained from a woman aged 30 to 39 in good health. V usage is TRBV28 and J usage is TRBJ1-5; 9 bases map to TRBD1. The CDR3 spells CASIPSGQGSAQPQHF. CDR3 in DNA: TGTGCCAGCATTCCCTCGGGACAGGGAAGTGCTCAGCCCCAGCATTTT.